This TCR beta chain was sequenced in a study of OX40 agonist ivuxolimab in advanced cancers. Study overall: In this cohort, patients received ivuxolimab, an agonistic anti-OX40 (CD134) antibody. One patient with hepatocellular carcinoma and two with cutaneous melanoma, three in all, had partial responses. Broader study findings: Circulating CD4+ and CD8+ T cells showed clonal expansion by week 6 at 0.1 to 3.0 mg/kg.

Concerning this clone itself: Its target is unknown.

Clones were sequenced by immunoSEQ multiplex PCR, and TCRdb holds only the in-frame ones, with some missing. The data show 15,000 to 20,000 clones, over 55% seen once. Germline-derived CDR1 and CDR2 are MDHEN and SYDVKM. The CDR3 consists of 13 residues. Trimming cost V 5 bases and J 4 bases, with 11 bases left between them. This chain joins TRBV28 and TRBJ2-5, with a possible D match to TRBD2 (5 bases). This receptor was identified in an adult with an advanced solid tumor such as melanoma, head and neck, liver or kidney cancer. Sequencing was performed on CD4+ or CD8+ T cells sorted from blood, taken in a trial of the OX40 agonist ivuxolimab. CDR3: CASSRRGGETQYF. In DNA form, the CDR3 reads TGTGCCAGCAGTCGACGGGGTGGAGAGACCCAGTACTTC.